These 10 T cell receptor beta chains share one sample of origin, sequenced in a study of blood T cell repertoires in COVID-19. Sequenced by immunoSEQ multiplex PCR; TCRdb stores in-frame clones only, minus some. The sample records 130,000 to 150,000 clones, 75% to 90% being singletons. The sample comprised peripheral blood. The origin of the receptors is a man between 65 and 85 years old who had recovered from COVID-19.

This clone was detected a few times. The chain joins TRBV16 to TRBJ1-2; D gene uncertain. The CDR3 consists of 14 residues. Germline V gene data show CDR1 as KGHSY and CDR2 as FQNENV. V lost 4 bases to trimming and J lost 2 bases, with 11 bases between them. CDR3 protein: CASSPLGGNYGYTF. The CDR3 DNA follows: TGTGCCAGCAGCCCCCTGGGAGGGAACTATGGCTACACCTTC.

The chain uses TRBV7-2 and TRBJ2-3; 9 nucleotides agree with TRBD1. The CDR3 runs to 16 residues. Germline lookup yields CDR1 SGHTA and CDR2 FQGNSA. With 6 bases clipped from V and 2 bases from J, the junction kept 9 bases outside the gene matches. The CDR3 is CASSKQGAGYTDTQYF. CDR3 DNA: TGTGCCAGCAGTAAACAGGGGGCAGGATACACAGATACGCAGTATTTT.

This chain connects TRBV19 to TRBJ1-1; 7 bases align to TRBD1. V shed 4 bases, J shed 3 bases, and the junction held 11 bases outside the gene matches. The CDR3 runs to 16 residues. The V gene's germline CDR1 is LNHDA and CDR2 SQIVND (reference sequence). The CDR3 DNA sequence: TGTGCCAGTAGTAAGGGGGCGGGCACGGGGGACACTGAAGCTTTCTTT. This sequence encodes CASSKGAGTGDTEAFF.

V and J are TRBV7-2 and TRBJ2-3; D gene ambiguous. This CDR3 has 15 residues. Trimming shortened V by 2 bases and J by 4 bases, and 13 bases separated the two germline ends. CDR1 and CDR2 from the germline V gene are SGHTA and FQGNSA. CDR3 residues: CASSLYLVGPDTQYF. The CDR3 DNA follows: TGTGCCAGCAGCTTATATCTAGTTGGCCCAGATACGCAGTATTTT.

The chain links TRBV7-2 to TRBJ2-7, with 8 bases that match TRBD1. The trim removed 5 bases at V and 4 bases at J, leaving 10 bases unmatched. Germline V gene data show CDR1 as SGHTA and CDR2 as FQGNSA. The CDR3 length is 15 residues. CDR3 protein: CASSKWTGSVYEQYF. The CDR3 DNA is TGTGCCAGCAGCAAATGGACAGGGTCCGTTTACGAGCAGTACTTC.

This chain connects TRBV7-8 to TRBJ1-2; D not certain. V lost 2 bases and J lost 4, with 8 bases in between. CDR3 size: 13 residues. Germline V gene lookup returns CDR1 SGHVS and CDR2 FQNEAQ. The chain's CDR3 is CASSLRSGYGYTF. In nucleotides, the CDR3 is TGTGCCAGCAGCTTACGCTCAGGCTATGGCTACACCTTC.

The chain joins TRBV6-5 to TRBJ1-5; 8 nucleotides align to TRBD1. Germline V gene sequence: CDR1 MNHEY, CDR2 SVGAGI. There are 14 residues in the CDR3. V dropped 6 bases and J dropped 2; count of bases not matched to a gene: 3. This CDR3 is CASRTGGGNQPQHF. CDR3 nucleotide sequence: TGTGCCAGCAGAACAGGGGGAGGCAATCAGCCCCAGCATTTT.

The V and J genes are TRBV7-9 and TRBJ2-1; the D is unclear. The CDR3 spans 14 residues. Trimming shortened V by 5 bases and J by 0 bases, and 8 bases separated the two germline ends. In germline, CDR1 is SEHNR, CDR2 FQNEAQ (reference sequence). The CDR3 sequence: CASSPLVSYNEQFF. The CDR3 region has the DNA TGTGCCAGCAGCCCACTTGTCTCCTACAATGAGCAGTTCTTC.

The gene calls are TRBV11-2 and TRBJ2-7, with a weak D call TRBD2 (5 bases). This CDR3 region has 15 residues. V was trimmed by 5 bases and J by 6 bases, leaving 20 bases between them. Germline V gene sequence: CDR1 SGHAT, CDR2 FQNNGV. CDR3 region: CASSGKLGVGGEQYF. In DNA, the CDR3 is TGTGCCAGCAGCGGAAAACTCGGGGTGGGTGGCGAGCAGTACTTC.

The rearrangement links TRBV7-9 to TRBJ2-7; 14 nucleotides align to TRBD2. After removal of 5 bases from V and 2 bases from J, the junction contained 5 bases not matched to a gene. CDR3 length equals 16 residues. Germline V lookup: CDR1 SEHNR, CDR2 FQNEAQ (reference sequence). CDR3 sequence (DNA): TGTGCCAGCAGCCCAGGACTAGCGGGAGGCACCTACGAGCAGTACTTC. Its translation: CASSPGLAGGTYEQYF. The variable domain in full, with the rest retrieved from reference TRBV7-9 and TRBJ2-7, is DTGVSQNPRHKITKRGQNVTFRCDPISEHNRLYWYRQTLGQGPEFLTYFQNEAQLEKSRLLSDRFSAERPKGSFSTLEIQRTEQGDSAMYLCASSPGLAGGTYEQYFGPGTRLTVT.